Each of the 10 T cell receptor beta chains below was sequenced from the same sample in a study of blood T cell repertoires in COVID-19. The data were produced by immunoSEQ multiplex PCR, yet TCRdb's version contains in-frame clones alone and is incomplete. Of about 260,000 clones listed, approximately 88% are singletons. Specimen: PBMCs or T cells enriched from blood (not recorded which). Receptors were obtained from a woman aged 40-49 years with acute COVID-19.

This clone turned up a few times. The chain couples TRBV7-9 to TRBJ1-2, with 9 bases fitting TRBD1. From germline, CDR1 is SEHNR and CDR2 FQNEAQ (reference sequence). There are 15 residues in the CDR3. The V segment lost 3 bases and the J segment 4 bases; nucleotides outside the gene matches: 6. CDR3 nucleotide sequence: TGTGCCAGCAGCTTTTGGGACAGGGTTCCCTATGGCTACACCTTC. Its protein product is CASSFWDRVPYGYTF.

V gene TRBV9 combines with J gene TRBJ2-3; TRBD1 matches 9 bases. The V gene end was trimmed by 0 bases and the J gene end by 6 bases; junction bases not matched to a gene: 11. Germline CDR1 is SGDLS and CDR2 is YYNGEE. There are 17 residues in the CDR3. CDR3 loop: CASSVGGGQGVLDTQYF. DNA for the CDR3: TGTGCCAGCAGCGTAGGAGGGGGACAGGGTGTCTTGGATACGCAGTATTTT.

The gene calls are TRBV10-2 and TRBJ2-1; D not resolved. Trimming left V 4 bases short and J 4 bases short, with 5 bases between. The germline V gene encodes CDR1 WSHSY and CDR2 SAAADI. The CDR3 consists of 12 residues. The CDR3, as DNA: TGCGCCAGCAGTGCAGGTTACAATGAGCAGTTCTTC. It codes for CASSAGYNEQFF.

The chain uses TRBV12-5 and TRBJ1-1, with D unresolved. The V end lost 1 base, the J end lost 5 bases, and 17 bases lay between the germline ends. Germline loops: CDR1 LGHNT, CDR2 FRNRAP. CDR3 length: 16 amino acids. The CDR3 sequence: CASGLGLRAPGTEAFF. The CDR3 region has the DNA TGTGCTAGTGGTTTGGGGCTCCGGGCCCCGGGGACTGAAGCTTTCTTT.

The rearrangement joins TRBV5-1 to TRBJ2-1; a weak D match, TRBD1 (6 bases). Between the trimmed V and J ends, which lost 0 bases and 10 bases, there was a span of 11 bases. CDR3 length: 13 residues. Germline CDR1 is SGHRS and CDR2 is YFSETQ. In nucleotides, the CDR3 is TGCGCCAGCAGCTTGGACGGACAGTCCGAGCAGTTCTTC. It specifies CASSLDGQSEQFF.

This clone has a single count. The CDR3 region is CASSSGQGGSGNTIYF. The CDR3 nucleotides read TGTGCCAGCTCATCCGGACAGGGAGGCTCTGGAAACACCATATATTTT. The J gene is TRBJ1-3, the V gene TRBV18; 8 positions match TRBD1. The germline V gene encodes CDR1 KGHSH and CDR2 LQKENI. The length of the CDR3 is 16 residues. With V trimmed by 5 bases and J by 0 bases, 6 bases remained unmatched. Combining the CDR3 with reference TRBV18 and TRBJ1-3 gives the whole variable domain NAGVMQNPRHLVRRRGQEARLRCSPMKGHSHVYWYRQLPEEGLKFMVYLQKENIIDESGMPKERFSAEFPKEGPSILRIQQVVRGDSAAYFCASSSGQGGSGNTIYFGEGSWLTVV.

This clone was seen more than once but under ten times. This rearrangement joins TRBV24-1 to TRBJ2-5; tentatively, D is TRBD1 (6 bases). CDR1 and CDR2 (germline): KGHDR, SFDVKD. The CDR3 has 15 amino acids. V gave up 3 bases and J gave up 0 bases, with 10 bases separating them. The CDR3 sequence: CATSDAQGYQETQYF. As DNA, the CDR3 is TGTGCCACCAGTGATGCACAGGGCTACCAAGAGACCCAGTACTTC.

Relative to its sample, this clone is medium-sized. J is TRBJ2-5 and V is TRBV10-1; D is undetermined. V was cut by 5 bases and J by 5 bases, with 12 bases left in between. The CDR3 is made up of 13 amino acids. Germline values: CDR1 WNHNN, CDR2 SYGVQD (reference sequence). The CDR3 sequence: CASSLEPGETQYF. The CDR3 DNA is TGCGCCAGCAGTTTGGAGCCTGGGGAGACCCAGTACTTC.

The chain uses TRBV18 and TRBJ1-6; 7 nucleotides line up with TRBD1. The CDR3 extends over 12 amino acids. From germline, CDR1 is KGHSH and CDR2 LQKENI. Trimming cost V 6 bases and J 8 bases; bases outside gene matches: 1. The CDR3 is CASSTGDSPLHF. CDR3 DNA sequence: TGTGCCAGCTCTACAGGGGATTCACCCCTCCACTTT.

This rearrangement joins TRBV6-5 to TRBJ2-3, with TRBD1 matching 7 bases. J lost 2 bases, V lost 4 bases, and 3 bases had no gene match. The CDR3 spans 14 residues. Germline V gene lookup returns CDR1 MNHEY and CDR2 SVGAGI. The CDR3 DNA reads TGTGCCAGCAGTTTCAGGGGGACCACAGATACGCAGTATTTT. Protein: CASSFRGTTDTQYF.